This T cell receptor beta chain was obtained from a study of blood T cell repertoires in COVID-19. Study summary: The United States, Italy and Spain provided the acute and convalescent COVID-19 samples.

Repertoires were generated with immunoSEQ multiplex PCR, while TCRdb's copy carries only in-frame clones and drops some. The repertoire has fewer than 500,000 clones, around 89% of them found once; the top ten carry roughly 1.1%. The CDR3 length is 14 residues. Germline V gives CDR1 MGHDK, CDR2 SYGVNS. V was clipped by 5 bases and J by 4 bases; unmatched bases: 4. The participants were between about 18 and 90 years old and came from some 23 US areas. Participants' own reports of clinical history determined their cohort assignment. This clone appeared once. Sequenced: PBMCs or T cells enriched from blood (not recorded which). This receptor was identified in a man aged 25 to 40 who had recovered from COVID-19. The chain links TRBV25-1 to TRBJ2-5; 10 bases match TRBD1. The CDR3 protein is CASSSTGGGETQYF. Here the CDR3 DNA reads TGTGCCAGCAGTTCGACAGGGGGCGGAGAGACCCAGTACTTC.